A single sample gave rise to the 18 T cell receptor beta chains below, sequenced in a study of T cell responses to AZD1222 COVID-19 vaccine. Sequencing used immunoSEQ multiplex PCR; TCRdb keeps in-frame clones, though not all of them. This sample has about 160,000 clones; 89% occur once, and the top ten carry 5.1%. The material was peripheral blood, obtained on day 0 of AZD1222 vaccination. All receptors derive from an adult in good health.

The V gene is TRBV6-6, the J gene TRBJ2-1; TRBD2 aligns across 8 bases. Germline V gene sequence: CDR1 MNHNY, CDR2 SVGAGI (reference sequence). This CDR3 has 14 residues. V shed 9 bases, J shed 2 bases, and the junction held 6 bases outside the gene matches. CDR3 in amino acids: CASRSGGTYNEQFF. CDR3 DNA sequence: TGTGCCAGTCGGTCGGGAGGGACCTACAATGAGCAGTTCTTC.

The gene calls are TRBV30 and TRBJ2-7; 8 bases map to TRBD2. V shed 4 bases, J shed 5 bases, and the junction held 10 bases outside the gene matches. The CDR3 contains 14 residues. Germline-derived CDR1 and CDR2 are GTSNPN and SVGIG (reference sequence). CDR3 residues: CAWNPTSANHEQYF. The CDR3 DNA sequence: TGTGCCTGGAACCCGACTAGCGCGAACCACGAGCAGTACTTC.

As for this clone: One end of the junction is discordant with germline, which a read error may explain. The chain is built from TRBV27 and TRBJ1-1, with D unclear. Germline values: CDR1 MNHEY, CDR2 SMNVEV (reference sequence). The CDR3 is 11 amino acids. CDR3 in amino acids: CATGNARAGVF. In DNA, the CDR3 is TGTGCCACCGGGAACGCTAGGGCCGGTGTCTTT.

This rearrangement joins TRBV4-1 to TRBJ2-7; D gene ambiguous. In germline, CDR1 is MGHRA, CDR2 YSYEKL. Trimming removed 4 bases from V and 3 bases from J, with 13 bases in between. The CDR3 has 14 amino acids. CDR3 nucleotides: TGCGCCAGCAGCCGTTCGGACCTACTCTACGAGCAGTACTTC. It specifies CASSRSDLLYEQYF.

The V gene is TRBV12-5, the J gene TRBJ1-4; D unclear. Germline CDR1 reads LGHNT; CDR2 reads FRNRAP. This CDR3 has 16 amino acids. Trimming removed 6 bases from V and 7 bases from J, with 21 bases in between. Here the CDR3 reads CASGSQTLASGEKLFF. The CDR3 DNA sequence: TGTGCTAGTGGCTCCCAGACCTTAGCCTCAGGTGAAAAACTGTTTTTT.

The chain is built from TRBV5-5 and TRBJ2-3; 8 bases line up with TRBD2. Germline V CDR1 and CDR2: SGHKS, YYEKEE (reference sequence). V was pared by 1 base and J by 6 bases, with 7 bases of the junction left unmatched. The CDR3 length is 15 residues. The CDR3 coding sequence is TGTGCCAGCAGCTTGATTCCCGGGAGGGAGGATACGCAGTATTTT. Translating it yields CASSLIPGREDTQYF.

The chain has TRBV21-1 and TRBJ2-2; TRBD2, the D gene given by the table, was not confirmed from the DNA. TRBV21-1 is deemed a pseudogene. The CDR3 totals 14 residues. The CDR3 region is CASSAERDTGELFF. CDR3 bases: TGTGCCAGCAGCGCCGAAAGAGACACCGGGGAGCTGTTTTTT.

CDR3 residues: CASSRTGGSAGGEKLFF. DNA for the CDR3: TGCGCCAGCAGTCGGACAGGGGGCTCGGCTGGCGGTGAAAAACTGTTTTTT. This chain connects TRBV5-1 to TRBJ1-4, with TRBD1 identical over 11 bases. The ends lost 5 bases at V and 7 bases at J; junction bases unmatched: 13. The germline CDR1 and CDR2 sequences are SGHRS and YFSETQ. This CDR3 spans 17 amino acids.

This chain uses TRBV2 with TRBJ1-5; 9 bases match TRBD1. The CDR3 has 14 amino acids. The junction had 6 bases not matched to a gene; V was cut back by 6 bases and J by 6 bases. Germline V lookup: CDR1 SNHLY, CDR2 FYNNEI. This chain's CDR3 is CASSTQGAGQPQHF. CDR3 nucleotides: TGTGCCAGCAGCACACAGGGGGCCGGTCAGCCCCAGCATTTT.

The rearrangement uses TRBV24-1 and TRBJ1-1, with TRBD1 matching over 9 bases. With 5 bases clipped from V and 10 bases from J, the junction kept 4 bases outside the gene matches. The CDR3 contains 12 residues. Germline V gives CDR1 KGHDR, CDR2 SFDVKD. For the CDR3, the DNA is TGTGCCACCAGTGTGACAGGGGGACGAGCTTTCTTT. It specifies CATSVTGGRAFF.

CDR3 sequence: CASSQATAGGVRTDTQYF. CDR3 nucleotides: TGTGCCAGCAGCCAAGCGACGGCGGGAGGGGTCAGGACAGATACGCAGTATTTT. The chain recombines TRBV4-2 with TRBJ2-3, with 9 bases that match TRBD2. Germline-derived CDR1 and CDR2 are LGHNA and YNFKEQ. Losses at the gene ends were 1 base for V and 3 bases for J; bases not matched to a gene: 11. The CDR3 covers 18 residues.

This clone showed up just once. The chain couples TRBV5-1 to TRBJ1-3, with a tentative D call TRBD1 (5 bases). In germline, CDR1 is SGHRS, CDR2 YFSETQ. The CDR3 consists of 17 residues. V was shortened by 0 bases and J by 2 bases, with 15 bases between the two germline ends. The CDR3 DNA reads TGCGCCAGCAGCTTGGCCACGGAGATGGGGGCTGGAAACACCATATATTTT. This gives the protein CASSLATEMGAGNTIYF. Filled out from reference TRBV5-1 and TRBJ1-3, the complete variable domain reads KAGVTQTPRYLIKTRGQQVTLSCSPISGHRSVSWYQQTPGQGLQFLFEYFSETQRNKGNFPGRFSGRQFSNSRSEMNVSTLELGDSALYLCASSLATEMGAGNTIYFGEGSWLTVV.

This clone turned up a few times. J is TRBJ1-1 and V is TRBV20-1; unclear D gene. Germline CDR1 reads DFQATT; CDR2 reads SNEGSKA (reference sequence). The germline V and J ends were trimmed by 3 bases and 6 bases, with 11 bases remaining between them. This CDR3 has 12 residues. The CDR3: CSASWTVAEAFF. DNA of the CDR3: TGCAGTGCTAGTTGGACGGTGGCTGAAGCTTTCTTT.

The sample holds one count of this clone. The rearrangement joins TRBV18 to TRBJ1-1; D not resolved. The CDR3 covers 13 residues. The germline V gene encodes CDR1 KGHSH and CDR2 LQKENI. V lost 2 bases and J lost 1, with 5 bases in between. In DNA, the CDR3 is TGTGCCAGCTCACCAGGAAGGAACACTGAAGCTTTCTTT. As protein: CASSPGRNTEAFF.

The chain couples TRBV28 to TRBJ2-5; 10 bases map to TRBD1. The length of the CDR3 is 15 residues. Germline CDR1 and CDR2: MDHEN and SYDVKM. V was pared by 7 bases and J by 5 bases, with 10 bases of the junction left unmatched. The CDR3: CASNPTGGARETQYF. CDR3 nucleotide sequence: TGTGCCAGCAACCCGACAGGGGGCGCGAGGGAGACCCAGTACTTC.

The chain links TRBV4-3 to TRBJ1-2; no definite D call. Per the germline V gene, CDR1 is LGHNA and CDR2 is YSLEER. V was trimmed by 3 bases and J by 6 bases, leaving 14 bases between them. The CDR3 has 14 residues. The CDR3 region is CASSQVGVGDGYTF. DNA for the CDR3: TGCGCCAGCAGCCAGGTGGGTGTCGGTGATGGCTACACCTTC.

The chain recombines TRBV7-2 with TRBJ2-1; 12 bases fit TRBD2. Germline values: CDR1 SGHTA, CDR2 FQGNSA. V was pared by 5 bases and J by 9 bases, with 11 bases of the junction left unmatched. The CDR3 loop spans 16 amino acids. CDR3: CASSTRLAGDITEQFF. DNA of the CDR3: TGTGCCAGCAGCACCAGACTAGCGGGAGATATTACTGAGCAGTTCTTC.

The V and J genes are TRBV2 and TRBJ1-5; D remains ambiguous. The germline V gene has CDR1 SNHLY and CDR2 FYNNEI. The germline V and J ends were trimmed by 5 bases and 3 bases, with 17 bases remaining between them. The CDR3 runs 16 residues. CDR3 sequence: CASSRLAGGNNQPQHF. The CDR3 DNA reads TGTGCCAGCAGTCGGCTGGCAGGAGGGAACAATCAGCCCCAGCATTTT.